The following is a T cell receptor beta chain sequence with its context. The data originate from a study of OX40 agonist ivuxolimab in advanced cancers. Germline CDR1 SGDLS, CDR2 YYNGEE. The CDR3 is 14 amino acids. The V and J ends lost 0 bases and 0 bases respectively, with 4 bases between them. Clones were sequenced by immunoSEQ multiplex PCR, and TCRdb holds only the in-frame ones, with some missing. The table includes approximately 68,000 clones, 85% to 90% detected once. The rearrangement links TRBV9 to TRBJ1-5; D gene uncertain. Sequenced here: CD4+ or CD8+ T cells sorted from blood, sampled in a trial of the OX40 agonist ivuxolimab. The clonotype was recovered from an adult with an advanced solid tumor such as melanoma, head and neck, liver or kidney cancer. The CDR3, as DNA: TGTGCCAGCAGCGTAGATGTTAGCAATCAGCCCCAGCATTTT. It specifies CASSVDVSNQPQHF. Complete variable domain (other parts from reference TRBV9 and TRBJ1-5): DSGVTQTPKHLITATGQRVTLRCSPRSGDLSVYWYQQSLDQGLQFLIQYYNGEERAKGNILERFSAQQFPDLHSELNLSSLELGDSALYFCASSVDVSNQPQHFGDGTRLSIL.